This T cell receptor (beta chain) was sequenced for a study of CD8 T cells in Susac syndrome. An amount of RNA that ranged from roughly 0.45 to 1 ug was reverse transcribed with random hexamers. TCRdb recomputed calls from the immunoSEQ multiplex PCR reads with MiXCR, one row per CDR3 protein. The sample shows roughly 130,000 distinct CDR3 sequences, around 96% of them seen only once. This CDR3 spans 14 amino acids. Trimming pared 5 bases from V and 3 bases from J, leaving 11 bases between. CDR1 and CDR2 (germline): LNHDA, SQIVND (reference sequence). The clonotype comes from a human donor with Susac syndrome. Specimen: CD4+ T cells from PBMCs. V and J are TRBV19 and TRBJ1-5; D is uncertain. The CDR3 DNA sequence: TGTGCCAGTAGTGGTTGGGATTACAATCAGCCCCAGCATTTT. Encoded protein: CASSGWDYNQPQHF.